The 18 T cell receptor beta chains listed next were all sequenced from one sample in a study of CD8 T cells in Susac syndrome. The RNA, about 0.45 to 1 ug, was put through reverse transcription using random hexamers. TCRdb re-analysed the immunoSEQ multiplex PCR reads in MiXCR, keeping a single row per CDR3 protein. The repertoire holds 200,000 to 250,000 distinct CDR3 sequences, about 95% seen once, with 0.085% to 0.095% in the top ten. Material for sequencing was CD4+ T cells from PBMCs. Receptors originate from a human donor with multiple sclerosis.

The V call is TRBV6-5, the J call TRBJ2-1, with no clear D. Between the trimmed V and J ends, which lost 7 bases and 7 bases, there was a span of 8 bases. The CDR3 is 11 amino acids. Germline V gene lookup returns CDR1 MNHEY and CDR2 SVGAGI. CDR3 bases: TGTGCCAGCACCCAACGAAATGAGCAGTTCTTC. Translation: CASTQRNEQFF.

The chain carries TRBV12-5 and TRBJ2-1; no clear D. Germline V gene data show CDR1 as LGHNT and CDR2 as FRNRAP. The CDR3 spans 16 residues. V was clipped by 5 bases and J by 3 bases, with 17 bases between them. The CDR3 loop reads CASGPPPRVNYNEQFF. The CDR3 nucleotides read TGTGCTAGTGGTCCTCCACCTAGGGTCAACTACAATGAGCAGTTCTTC.

The count of this clonotype is one. The rearrangement uses TRBV2 and TRBJ1-2, with D unclear. Trimming left V 6 bases short and J 8 bases short, with 16 bases between. Germline V gene data show CDR1 as SNHLY and CDR2 as FYNNEI. The CDR3 extends over 13 amino acids. The CDR3 protein is CASRTGSSMGYTF. DNA of the CDR3: TGTGCCAGCAGAACGGGGTCCTCGATGGGCTACACCTTC.

This rearrangement joins TRBV20-1 to TRBJ1-2, with 7 bases matching TRBD1. The V gene end was trimmed by 3 bases and the J gene end by 8 bases; junction bases not matched to a gene: 9. CDR1 is DFQATT and CDR2 is SNEGSKA in the germline V gene (reference sequence). The CDR3 contains 13 residues. As DNA, the CDR3 is TGCAGTGCTAGCACCGCAGGGGGGCTCGGCTACACCTTC. Its protein is CSASTAGGLGYTF.

CDR3 nucleotide sequence: TGTGCCAGCGAGGGGGGGCTAGCGGCAAAGACCCAGTACTTC. It specifies CASEGGLAAKTQYF. The chain employs TRBV11-2 and TRBJ2-5, with D perhaps TRBD2 (7 bases). Germline V gives CDR1 SGHAT, CDR2 FQNNGV. V lost 8 bases and J 6 bases, leaving 19 bases between the germline ends. The CDR3 spans 14 residues.

The J gene is TRBJ2-7, the V gene TRBV5-1; D is ambiguous. Germline V lookup: CDR1 SGHRS, CDR2 YFSETQ. Trimming took off 2 bases at V and 6 bases at J, with 15 bases between the two ends. This CDR3 has 14 residues. As DNA, the CDR3 is TGCGCCAGCAGCTTTGGTCCGGGTCCGATCGAGCAGTACTTC. Residues: CASSFGPGPIEQYF.

V is TRBV30 and J is TRBJ1-2; TRBD1 aligns across 7 bases. Per the germline V gene, CDR1 is GTSNPN and CDR2 is SVGIG (reference sequence). Trimming at V came to 2 bases and at J to 2 bases, leaving 8 bases not matched to a gene. The CDR3 runs to 15 residues. The CDR3 sequence is CAWSFWTGFNYGYTF. Written as DNA, the CDR3 is TGTGCCTGGAGTTTCTGGACAGGTTTCAACTATGGCTACACCTTC.

The chain couples TRBV12-5 to TRBJ2-3; D is uncertain. The V gene lost 0 bases and the J gene lost 1 base, with 8 bases spanning the gap. The length of the CDR3 is 15 residues. Germline CDR1 LGHNT, CDR2 FRNRAP. CDR3 region: CASGLVAPGTDTQYF. In DNA form, the CDR3 reads TGTGCTAGTGGTTTGGTAGCACCCGGCACAGATACGCAGTATTTT.

The chain couples TRBV2 to TRBJ2-7, with D perhaps TRBD1 (5 bases). CDR1 and CDR2 from the germline V gene are SNHLY and FYNNEI. V lost 4 bases and J lost 2, with 18 bases in between. The CDR3 extends over 16 amino acids. The CDR3 nucleotides are TGTGCCAGCAGTGGGACACAGGCGAACAGGACCTACGAGCAGTACTTC. It encodes CASSGTQANRTYEQYF.

This sequence joins TRBV12-3 or TRBV12-4 and TRBJ1-5, with 9 positions matching TRBD1. The ends lost 6 bases at V and 7 bases at J; junction bases unmatched: 4. The CDR3 runs to 13 residues. The DNA for the CDR3 is TGTGCCAGCAGACACACAGGGGGCCAGCCCCAGCATTTT. This gives the protein CASRHTGGQPQHF.

The CDR3 nucleotides read TGTGCCACCAGTGACGGGACTAGCGGGTCAGATACGCAGTATTTT. Translation gives CATSDGTSGSDTQYF. The chain has TRBV24-1 and TRBJ2-3; TRBD2 matches 12 bases. After removal of 4 bases from V and 4 bases from J, the junction contained 2 bases not matched to a gene. The CDR3 totals 15 residues. Germline CDR1 KGHDR, CDR2 SFDVKD.

The rearrangement links TRBV3-1 to TRBJ2-3; no clear D. This CDR3 has 13 amino acids. Trimming left V 2 bases short and J 6 bases short, with 9 bases between. The germline CDR1 and CDR2 sequences are LGHDT and YNNKEL (reference sequence). The CDR3 reads CASSQNVHDTQYF. CDR3 DNA: TGTGCCAGCAGCCAAAACGTTCACGATACGCAGTATTTT.

The table lists this clonotype with a count of one. The rearrangement links TRBV10-3 to TRBJ2-1; 7 bases agree with TRBD2. The germline CDR1 and CDR2 sequences are ENHRY and SYGVKD. This CDR3 is 14 amino acids long. J gave up 4 bases and V 5 bases, and 5 bases lay outside the gene matches. Written as DNA, the CDR3 is TGTGCCATCAGTCGGGGGGAGAAGTACAATGAGCAGTTCTTC. This encodes CAISRGEKYNEQFF.

The J gene is TRBJ1-2, the V gene TRBV9; D is unclear. The CDR3 loop spans 14 amino acids. The V end lost 1 base, the J end lost 7 bases, and 14 bases lay between the germline ends. CDR1 and CDR2 from the germline V gene are SGDLS and YYNGEE. The CDR3 here is CASSVTLGGSGYTF. In DNA, the CDR3 is TGTGCCAGCAGCGTAACCCTGGGCGGGAGTGGCTACACCTTC.

The V call is TRBV9, the J call TRBJ2-1; D remains unclear. The CDR3 covers 15 residues. Looked up from germline, CDR1 is SGDLS and CDR2 is YYNGEE. V lost 3 bases, J lost 0 bases, and 10 bases lay in between. The CDR3: CASSESASSYNEQFF. CDR3 DNA: TGTGCCAGCAGCGAGAGCGCGAGCTCCTACAATGAGCAGTTCTTC.

The rearrangement joins TRBV24-1 to TRBJ2-5; no clear D gene. With 3 bases removed from V and 1 base from J, the gap between germline ends came to 20 bases. This CDR3 spans 18 amino acids. Germline V lookup: CDR1 KGHDR, CDR2 SFDVKD. The CDR3 nucleotides read TGTGCCACCAGTGATAACTCCAATTCCCGCCCCCGCCAAGAGACCCAGTACTTC. Translated, it gives CATSDNSNSRPRQETQYF.

The genes are TRBV30 and TRBJ1-3; D remains ambiguous. The CDR3 loop spans 12 amino acids. Looked up from germline, CDR1 is GTSNPN and CDR2 is SVGIG (reference sequence). V was shortened by 1 base and J by 3 bases, with 4 bases between the two germline ends. The CDR3 DNA reads TGTGCCTGGAGTGGTGGTGGAAACACCATATATTTT. Translated, it gives CAWSGGGNTIYF.

The CDR3 sequence: CASMGRGSFGDTQYF. The DNA of the CDR3 is TGTGCCAGCATGGGCAGGGGATCATTCGGGGATACGCAGTATTTT. The chain employs TRBV28 and TRBJ2-3; maybe TRBD1 (6 bases). Germline CDR1 and CDR2: MDHEN and SYDVKM. The CDR3 is 15 residues long. V shed 7 bases and J shed 6 bases, with 20 bases lying between them.